Sequencing of this T cell receptor beta chain was carried out in a study of blood T cell repertoires in COVID-19. There are 15 residues in the CDR3. Germline CDR1 and CDR2: SGHRS and YFSETQ. With 4 bases clipped from V and 4 bases from J, the junction kept 8 bases outside the gene matches. Assay: immunoSEQ multiplex PCR; the TCRdb copy retains only in-frame clones and omits some. Of 30,000 to 40,000 clones in the sample, approximately 81% are singletons; the top ten hold approximately 1.6%. This clone was found once. What was sequenced was peripheral blood. The gene calls are TRBV5-1 and TRBJ2-1; TRBD1 matches 7 bases. The source of this sequence is a man in his 60s with COVID-19, enrolled during active disease. CDR3 loop: CASSHGQEKYNEQFF. CDR3 sequence (DNA): TGCGCCAGCAGCCACGGACAGGAGAAATACAATGAGCAGTTCTTC.